This T cell receptor beta chain was recovered during a study of shared clonotypes between healthy human individuals. Each of the donors was a healthy adult who was HIV-negative and had not had a recent acute infection or vaccination. A CD45RA-negative memory subset and a CD45RA+ naive subset were separated from the CD4+ cells. On this clone itself: Its antigen is not known.

The ends were cut back, 5 bases at V and 3 bases at J, with 17 bases in the middle. The CDR3 is 15 amino acids. Germline values: CDR1 MRHNA, CDR2 SNTAGT. Assay: immunoSEQ multiplex PCR; the TCRdb copy retains only in-frame clones and omits some. The sample includes around 2,000,000 clones, 90% to 95% seen only once; the top ten take 0.1% to 0.15%. Study-level findings and limits: At large depth, rarefaction still showed sorted-subset sequencing to be incomplete. With a handful of donors compared, 4.5% to 6.5% of naive CD4 clonotypes were shared.

Material: naive CD4+ T cells sorted from blood. Subset defined: CD45RA+ positively selected. The J gene is TRBJ2-7, the V gene TRBV6-4, with D perhaps TRBD2 (5 bases). This sequence was found in a man between 18 and 29 years old in good health. CDR3 sequence (DNA): TGTGCCAGCAGTTTAAGTTTCGGGGATCTCTACGAGCAGTACTTC. It translates to CASSLSFGDLYEQYF.